The 2 T cell receptor beta chains below come from one sample, sequenced in a study of metastatic and nonmetastatic thyroid tumors. TCRdb reprocessed the PCR reads via MiXCR. The sample consists of about 7,000 clones, under 20% of them appearing once. Thyroid surgery was performed in patients who had received no treatment beforehand. The sequencing input was adjacent normal tissue. All receptors come from a male donor with papillary thyroid cancer or a benign thyroid nodule (not recorded which). Some clones in this sample may be carry-over from other donors' samples.

The CDR3 is CASSTPRGAFF. The CDR3 DNA follows: TGTGCCAGCAGCACGCCCCGCGGTGCGTTCTTC. The chain employs TRBV6-1 and TRBJ2-1, with unresolved D. This CDR3 has 11 amino acids. Germline V gives CDR1 MNHNS, CDR2 SASEGT. The V end was cut by 6 bases, the J end by 15 bases, with 15 bases between.

The gene calls are TRBV28 and TRBJ1-1, with D unclear. V lost 8 bases to trimming and J lost 2 bases, with 9 bases between them. This CDR3 is 12 amino acids long. Germline V gives CDR1 MDHEN, CDR2 SYDVKM. The chain's CDR3 is CASHSLNTEAFF. The CDR3 nucleotides read TGTGCCAGCCACAGCCTTAACACTGAAGCTTTCTTT.